The TCR beta chain under discussion was sequenced for a study of Graves' ophthalmopathy and Graves' hyperthyroidism. This clonotype was found many times. This CDR3 comprises 14 residues. V lost 2 bases and J lost 4, with 11 bases in between. CDR1 MNHEY and CDR2 SVGAGI come from the germline V gene. If patients had other autoimmune diseases, uncontrolled infections, pregnancy or lactation, they were excluded. The study amplified TCR beta CDR3 regions using RNA transcripts. First-round RT-PCR relied on HTBI primers, and a second-round multiplex PCR came next. TCRdb analysed the multiplex PCR reads with MiXCR anew, one entry per CDR3 protein. The data contain over a million distinct CDR3 sequences, approximately 35% of them singletons.

Sequencing was carried out using peripheral blood or thyroid tissue (not recorded which). This sequence originates from an adult man with Graves' hyperthyroidism. The chain carries TRBV6-5 and TRBJ2-5, with D perhaps matching TRBD1 (6 bases). The CDR3 DNA is TGTGCCAGCAGTTACAGGCAGGGGACAGAGACCCAGTACTTC. It encodes CASSYRQGTETQYF.